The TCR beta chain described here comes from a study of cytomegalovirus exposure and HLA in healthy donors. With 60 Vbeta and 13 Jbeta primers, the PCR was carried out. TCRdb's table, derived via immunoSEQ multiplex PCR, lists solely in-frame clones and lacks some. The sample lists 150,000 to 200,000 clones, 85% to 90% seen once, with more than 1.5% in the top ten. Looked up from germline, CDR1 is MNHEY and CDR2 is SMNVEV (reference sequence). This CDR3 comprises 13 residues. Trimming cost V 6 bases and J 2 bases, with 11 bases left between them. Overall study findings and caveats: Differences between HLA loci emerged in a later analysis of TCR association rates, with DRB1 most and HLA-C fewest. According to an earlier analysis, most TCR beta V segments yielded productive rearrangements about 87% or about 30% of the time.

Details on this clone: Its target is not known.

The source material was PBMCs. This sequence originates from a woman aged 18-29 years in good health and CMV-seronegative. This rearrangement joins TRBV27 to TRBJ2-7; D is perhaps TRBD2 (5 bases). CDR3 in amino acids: CASRDSSTYEQYF. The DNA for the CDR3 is TGTGCCAGCAGGGACTCCTCAACCTACGAGCAGTACTTC.